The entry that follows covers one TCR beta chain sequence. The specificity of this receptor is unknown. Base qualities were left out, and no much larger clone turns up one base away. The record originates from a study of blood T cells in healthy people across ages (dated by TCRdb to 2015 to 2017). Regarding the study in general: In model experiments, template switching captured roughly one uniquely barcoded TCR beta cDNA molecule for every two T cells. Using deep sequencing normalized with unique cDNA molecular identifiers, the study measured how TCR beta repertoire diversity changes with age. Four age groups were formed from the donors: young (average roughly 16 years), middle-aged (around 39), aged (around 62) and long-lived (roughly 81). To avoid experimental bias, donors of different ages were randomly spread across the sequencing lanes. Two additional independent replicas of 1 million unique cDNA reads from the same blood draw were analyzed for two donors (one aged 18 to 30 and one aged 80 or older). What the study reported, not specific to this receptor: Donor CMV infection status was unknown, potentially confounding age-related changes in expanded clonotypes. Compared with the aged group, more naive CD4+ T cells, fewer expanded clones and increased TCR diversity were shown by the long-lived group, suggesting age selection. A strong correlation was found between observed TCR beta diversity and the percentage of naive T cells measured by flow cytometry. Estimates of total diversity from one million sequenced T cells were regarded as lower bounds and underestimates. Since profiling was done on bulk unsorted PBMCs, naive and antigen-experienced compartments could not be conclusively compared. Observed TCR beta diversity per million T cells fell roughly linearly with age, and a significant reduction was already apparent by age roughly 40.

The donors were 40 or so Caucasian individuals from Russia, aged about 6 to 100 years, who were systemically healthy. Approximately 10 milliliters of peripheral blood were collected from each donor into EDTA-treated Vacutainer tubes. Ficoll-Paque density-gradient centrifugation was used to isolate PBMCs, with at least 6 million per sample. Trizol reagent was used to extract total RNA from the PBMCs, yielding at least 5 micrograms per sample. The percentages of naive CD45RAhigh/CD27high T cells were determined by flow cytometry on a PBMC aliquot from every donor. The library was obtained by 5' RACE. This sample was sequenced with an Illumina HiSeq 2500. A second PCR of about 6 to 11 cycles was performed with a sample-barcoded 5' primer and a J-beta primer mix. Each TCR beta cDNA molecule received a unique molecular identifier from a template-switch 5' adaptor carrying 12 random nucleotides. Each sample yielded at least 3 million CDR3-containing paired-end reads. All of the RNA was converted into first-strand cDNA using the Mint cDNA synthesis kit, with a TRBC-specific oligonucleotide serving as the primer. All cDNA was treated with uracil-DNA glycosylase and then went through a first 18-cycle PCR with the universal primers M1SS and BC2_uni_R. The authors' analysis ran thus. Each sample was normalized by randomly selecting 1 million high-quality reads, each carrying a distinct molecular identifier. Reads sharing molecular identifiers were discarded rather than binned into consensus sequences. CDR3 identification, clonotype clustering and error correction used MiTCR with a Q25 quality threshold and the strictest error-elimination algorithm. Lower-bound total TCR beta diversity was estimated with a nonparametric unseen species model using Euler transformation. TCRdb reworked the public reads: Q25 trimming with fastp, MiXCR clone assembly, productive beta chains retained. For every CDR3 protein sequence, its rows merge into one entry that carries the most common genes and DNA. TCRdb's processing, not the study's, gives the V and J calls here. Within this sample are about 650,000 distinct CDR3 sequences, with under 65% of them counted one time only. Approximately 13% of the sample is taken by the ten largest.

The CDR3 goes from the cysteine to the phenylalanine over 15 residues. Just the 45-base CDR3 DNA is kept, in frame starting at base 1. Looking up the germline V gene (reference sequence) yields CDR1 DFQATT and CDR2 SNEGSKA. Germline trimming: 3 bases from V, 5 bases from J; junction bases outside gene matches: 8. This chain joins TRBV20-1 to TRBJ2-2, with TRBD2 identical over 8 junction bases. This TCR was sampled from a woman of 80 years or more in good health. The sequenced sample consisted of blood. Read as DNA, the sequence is TGCAGTGCTAGTAAAGCGGGAGTAGCGACCGGGGAGCTGTTTTTT. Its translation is CSASKAGVATGELFF.